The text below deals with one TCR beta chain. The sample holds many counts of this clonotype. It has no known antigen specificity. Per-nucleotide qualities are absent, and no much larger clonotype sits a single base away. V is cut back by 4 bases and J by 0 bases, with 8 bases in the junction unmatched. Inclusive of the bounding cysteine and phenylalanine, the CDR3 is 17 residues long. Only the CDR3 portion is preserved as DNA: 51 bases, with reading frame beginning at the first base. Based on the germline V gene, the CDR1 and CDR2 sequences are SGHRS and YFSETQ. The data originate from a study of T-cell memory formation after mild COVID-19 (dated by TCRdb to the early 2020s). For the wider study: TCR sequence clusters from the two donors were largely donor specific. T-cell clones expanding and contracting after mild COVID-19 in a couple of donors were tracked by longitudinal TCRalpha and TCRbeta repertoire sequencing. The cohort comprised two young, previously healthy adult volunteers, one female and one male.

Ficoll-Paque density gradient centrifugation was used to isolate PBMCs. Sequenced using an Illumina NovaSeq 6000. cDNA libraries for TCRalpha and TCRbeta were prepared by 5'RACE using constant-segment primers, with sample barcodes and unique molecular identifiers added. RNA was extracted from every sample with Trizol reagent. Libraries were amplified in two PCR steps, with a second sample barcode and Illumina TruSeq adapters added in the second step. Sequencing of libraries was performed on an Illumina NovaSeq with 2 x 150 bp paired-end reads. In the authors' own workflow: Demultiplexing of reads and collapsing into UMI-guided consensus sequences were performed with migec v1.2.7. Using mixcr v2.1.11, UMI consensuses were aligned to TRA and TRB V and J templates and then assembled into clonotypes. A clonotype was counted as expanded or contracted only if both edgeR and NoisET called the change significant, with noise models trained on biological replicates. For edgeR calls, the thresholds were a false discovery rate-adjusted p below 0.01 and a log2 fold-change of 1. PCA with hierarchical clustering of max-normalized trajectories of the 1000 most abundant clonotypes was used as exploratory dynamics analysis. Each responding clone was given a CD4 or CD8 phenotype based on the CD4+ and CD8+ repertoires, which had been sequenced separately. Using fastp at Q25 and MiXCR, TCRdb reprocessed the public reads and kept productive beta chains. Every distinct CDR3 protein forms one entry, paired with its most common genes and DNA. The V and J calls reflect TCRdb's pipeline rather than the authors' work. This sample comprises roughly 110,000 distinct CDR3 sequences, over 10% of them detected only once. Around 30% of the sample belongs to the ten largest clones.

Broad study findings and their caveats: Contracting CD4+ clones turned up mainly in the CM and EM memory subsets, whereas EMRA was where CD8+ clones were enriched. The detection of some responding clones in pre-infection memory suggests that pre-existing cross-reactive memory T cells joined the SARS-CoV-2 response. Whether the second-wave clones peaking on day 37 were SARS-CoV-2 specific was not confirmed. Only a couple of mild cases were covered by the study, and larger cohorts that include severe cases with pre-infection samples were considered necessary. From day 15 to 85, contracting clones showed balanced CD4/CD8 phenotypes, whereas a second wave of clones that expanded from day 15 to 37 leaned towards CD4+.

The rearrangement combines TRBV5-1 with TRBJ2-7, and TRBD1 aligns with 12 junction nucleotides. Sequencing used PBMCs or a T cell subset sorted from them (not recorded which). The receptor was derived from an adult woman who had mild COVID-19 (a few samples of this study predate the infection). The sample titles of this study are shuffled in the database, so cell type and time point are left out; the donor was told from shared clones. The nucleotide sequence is TGCGCCAGCAGCCTGGGGACAGGGGGCTTCAGCTCCTACGAGCAGTACTTC. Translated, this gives CASSLGTGGFSSYEQYF.